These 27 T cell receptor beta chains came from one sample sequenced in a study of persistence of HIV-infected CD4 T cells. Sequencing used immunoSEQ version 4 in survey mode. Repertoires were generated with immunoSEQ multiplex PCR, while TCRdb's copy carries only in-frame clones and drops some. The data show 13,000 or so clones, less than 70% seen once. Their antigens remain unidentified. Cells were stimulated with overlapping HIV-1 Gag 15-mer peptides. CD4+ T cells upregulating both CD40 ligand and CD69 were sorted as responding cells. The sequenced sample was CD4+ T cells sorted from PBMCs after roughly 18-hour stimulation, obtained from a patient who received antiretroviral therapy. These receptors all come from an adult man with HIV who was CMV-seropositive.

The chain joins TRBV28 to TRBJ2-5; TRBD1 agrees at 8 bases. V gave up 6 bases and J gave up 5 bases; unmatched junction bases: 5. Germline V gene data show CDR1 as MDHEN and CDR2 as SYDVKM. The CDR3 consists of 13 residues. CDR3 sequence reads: CASRRTGIETQYF. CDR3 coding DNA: TGTGCCAGCAGACGGACAGGGATTGAGACCCAGTACTTC.

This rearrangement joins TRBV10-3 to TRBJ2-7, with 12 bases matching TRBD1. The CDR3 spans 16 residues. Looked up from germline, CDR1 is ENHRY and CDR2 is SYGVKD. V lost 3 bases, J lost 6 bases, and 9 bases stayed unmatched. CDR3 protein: CAISDGGGQGAVEQYF. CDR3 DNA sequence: TGTGCCATCAGTGATGGTGGGGGACAGGGGGCGGTCGAGCAGTACTTC.

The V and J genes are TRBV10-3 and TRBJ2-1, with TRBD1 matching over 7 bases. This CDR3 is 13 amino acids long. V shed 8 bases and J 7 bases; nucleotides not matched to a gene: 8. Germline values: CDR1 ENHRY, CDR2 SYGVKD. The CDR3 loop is CAISEGARNEQFF. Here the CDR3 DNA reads TGTGCCATCTCTGAGGGGGCGCGGAATGAGCAGTTCTTC.

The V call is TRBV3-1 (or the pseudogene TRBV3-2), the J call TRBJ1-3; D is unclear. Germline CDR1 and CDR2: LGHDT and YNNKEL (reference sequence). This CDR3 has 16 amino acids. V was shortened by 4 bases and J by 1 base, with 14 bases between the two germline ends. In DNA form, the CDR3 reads TGTGCCAGCAGCCGACGCCAACTACAGTCTGGAAACACCATATATTTT. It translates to CASSRRQLQSGNTIYF.

The CDR3 here is CASNQDRGEAFF. Here the CDR3 DNA reads TGCGCCAGCAACCAAGACAGGGGGGAGGCTTTCTTT. V usage is TRBV5-1 and J usage is TRBJ1-1, with TRBD1 identical over 9 bases. The CDR3 runs 12 residues. V lost 6 bases and J lost 11; bases outside the gene matches: 8. Germline CDR1 is SGHRS and CDR2 is YFSETQ.

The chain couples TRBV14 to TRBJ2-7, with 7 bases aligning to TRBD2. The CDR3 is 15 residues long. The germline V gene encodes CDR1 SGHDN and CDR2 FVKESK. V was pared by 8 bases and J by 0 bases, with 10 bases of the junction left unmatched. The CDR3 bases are TGTGCCAGCCAATCCCATGGCGGGAGCTCCTACGAGCAGTACTTC. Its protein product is CASQSHGGSSYEQYF. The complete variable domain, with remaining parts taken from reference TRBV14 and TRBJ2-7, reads EAGVTQFPSHSVIEKGQTVTLRCDPISGHDNLYWYRRVMGKEIKFLLHFVKESKQDESGMPNNRFLAERTGGTYSTLKVQPAELEDSGVYFCASQSHGGSSYEQYFGPGTRLTVT.

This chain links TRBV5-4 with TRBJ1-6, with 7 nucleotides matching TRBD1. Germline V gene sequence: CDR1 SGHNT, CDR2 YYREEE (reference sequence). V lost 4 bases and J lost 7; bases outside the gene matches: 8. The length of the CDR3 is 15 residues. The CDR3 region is CASSPTRGENSPLHF. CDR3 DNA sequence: TGTGCCAGCAGCCCCACCAGGGGGGAGAATTCACCCCTCCACTTT.

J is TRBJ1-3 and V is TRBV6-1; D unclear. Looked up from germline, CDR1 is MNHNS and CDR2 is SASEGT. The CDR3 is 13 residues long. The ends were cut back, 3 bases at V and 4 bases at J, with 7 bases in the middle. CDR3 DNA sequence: TGTGCCAGCAGTGAGAGAGAAGGAAACACCATATATTTT. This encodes CASSEREGNTIYF.

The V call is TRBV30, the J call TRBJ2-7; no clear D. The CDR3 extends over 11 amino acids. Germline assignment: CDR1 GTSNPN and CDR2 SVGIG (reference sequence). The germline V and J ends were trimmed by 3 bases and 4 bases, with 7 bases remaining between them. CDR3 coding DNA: TGTGCCTGGAGGTTACGGTACGAGCAGTACTTC. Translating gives CAWRLRYEQYF.

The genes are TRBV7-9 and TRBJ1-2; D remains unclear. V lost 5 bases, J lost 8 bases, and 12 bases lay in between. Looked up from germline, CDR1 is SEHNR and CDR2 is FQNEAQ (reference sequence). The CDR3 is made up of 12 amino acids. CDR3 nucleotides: TGTGCCAGCAGCCCTCCCGGAGCGGGCTACACCTTC. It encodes CASSPPGAGYTF. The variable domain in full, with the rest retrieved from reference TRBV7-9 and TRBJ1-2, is DTGVSQNPRHKITKRGQNVTFRCDPISEHNRLYWYRQTLGQGPEFLTYFQNEAQLEKSRLLSDRFSAERPKGSFSTLEIQRTEQGDSAMYLCASSPPGAGYTFGSGTRLTVV.

CDR3 amino acids: CASSLGTDVGKLFF. CDR3 coding DNA: TGTGCCAGCAGCTTAGGGACAGATGTAGGAAAACTGTTTTTT. The rearrangement uses TRBV7-6 and TRBJ1-4; weak D call: TRBD1 (6 bases). Trimming stripped 1 base from V and 10 bases from J, with 13 bases between. This CDR3 spans 14 amino acids. Germline CDR1 and CDR2: SGHVS and FNYEAQ.

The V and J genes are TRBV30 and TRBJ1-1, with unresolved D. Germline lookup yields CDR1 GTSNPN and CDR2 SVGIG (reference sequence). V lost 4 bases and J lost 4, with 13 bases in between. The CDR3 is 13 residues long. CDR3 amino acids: CAWTPGPGTEAFF. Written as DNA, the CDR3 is TGTGCCTGGACACCTGGCCCGGGCACTGAAGCTTTCTTT.

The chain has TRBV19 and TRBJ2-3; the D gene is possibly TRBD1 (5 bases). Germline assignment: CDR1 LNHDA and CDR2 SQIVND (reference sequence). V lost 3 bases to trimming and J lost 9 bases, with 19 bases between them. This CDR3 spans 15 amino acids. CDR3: CASSMPGYQKGTQYF. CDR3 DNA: TGTGCCAGTAGTATGCCAGGGTACCAGAAGGGGACGCAGTATTTT.

CDR3 sequence: CAISDVGGVQETQYF. As DNA, the CDR3 is TGTGCCATCAGTGACGTTGGGGGGGTACAAGAGACCCAGTACTTC. J is TRBJ2-5 and V is TRBV10-3; 7 bases are shared with TRBD2. The CDR3 spans 15 residues. The V gene end was trimmed by 3 bases and the J gene end by 2 bases; junction bases not matched to a gene: 6. Germline V gene sequence: CDR1 ENHRY, CDR2 SYGVKD.

CDR3 sequence: CASSQATASNSYEQYF. CDR3 sequence (DNA): TGTGCCAGCAGCCAAGCAACGGCCAGTAACTCCTACGAGCAGTACTTC. The V call is TRBV14, the J call TRBJ2-7; D is ambiguous. Germline-derived CDR1 and CDR2 are SGHDN and FVKESK. Trimming cost V 1 base and J 0 bases, with 13 bases left between them. CDR3 length: 16 residues. The complete variable domain, with remaining parts taken from reference TRBV14 and TRBJ2-7, reads EAGVTQFPSHSVIEKGQTVTLRCDPISGHDNLYWYRRVMGKEIKFLLHFVKESKQDESGMPNNRFLAERTGGTYSTLKVQPAELEDSGVYFCASSQATASNSYEQYFGPGTRLTVT.

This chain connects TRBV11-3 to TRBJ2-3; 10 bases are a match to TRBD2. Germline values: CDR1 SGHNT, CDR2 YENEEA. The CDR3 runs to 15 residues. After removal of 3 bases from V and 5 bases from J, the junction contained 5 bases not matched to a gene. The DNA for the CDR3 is TGTGCCAGCAGCTTCGCTAGCGGGAGAGGAGATACGCAGTATTTT. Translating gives CASSFASGRGDTQYF.

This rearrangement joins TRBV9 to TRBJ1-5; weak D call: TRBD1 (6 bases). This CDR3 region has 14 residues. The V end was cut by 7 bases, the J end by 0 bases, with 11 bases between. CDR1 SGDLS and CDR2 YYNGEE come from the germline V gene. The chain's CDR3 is CASGGPNSNQPQHF. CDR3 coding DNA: TGTGCCAGCGGGGGGCCTAATAGCAATCAGCCCCAGCATTTT.

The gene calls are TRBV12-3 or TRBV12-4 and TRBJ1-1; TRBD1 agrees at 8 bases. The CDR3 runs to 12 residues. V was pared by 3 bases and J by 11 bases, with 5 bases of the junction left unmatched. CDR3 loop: CASSFRGRGAFF. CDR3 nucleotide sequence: TGTGCCAGCAGTTTCAGGGGGCGCGGTGCTTTCTTT.

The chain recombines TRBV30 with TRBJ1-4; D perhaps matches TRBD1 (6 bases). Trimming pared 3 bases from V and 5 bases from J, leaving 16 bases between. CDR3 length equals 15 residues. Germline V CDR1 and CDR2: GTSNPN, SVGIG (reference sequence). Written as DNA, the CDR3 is TGTGCCTGGAGGAATTCGGACAGAGGGAATGAAAAACTGTTTTTT. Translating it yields CAWRNSDRGNEKLFF.

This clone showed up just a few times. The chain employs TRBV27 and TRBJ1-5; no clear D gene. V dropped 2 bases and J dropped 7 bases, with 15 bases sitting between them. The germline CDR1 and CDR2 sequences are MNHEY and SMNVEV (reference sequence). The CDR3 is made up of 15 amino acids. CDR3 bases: TGTGCCAGCAGTTTAAAATACGGGTTAGGACAGCCCCAGCATTTT. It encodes CASSLKYGLGQPQHF.

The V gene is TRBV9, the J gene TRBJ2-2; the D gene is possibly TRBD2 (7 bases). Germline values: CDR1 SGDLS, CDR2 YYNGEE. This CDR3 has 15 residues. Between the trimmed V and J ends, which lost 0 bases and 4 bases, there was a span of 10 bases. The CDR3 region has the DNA TGTGCCAGCAGCGTAGTGGGAGGGGGCACCGGGGAGCTGTTTTTT. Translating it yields CASSVVGGGTGELFF.

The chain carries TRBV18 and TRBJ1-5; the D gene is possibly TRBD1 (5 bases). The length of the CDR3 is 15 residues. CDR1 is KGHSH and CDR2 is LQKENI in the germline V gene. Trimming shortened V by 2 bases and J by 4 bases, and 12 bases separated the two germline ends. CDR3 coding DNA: TGTGCCAGCTCACCAGGGCACAGGCTAAATCAGCCCCAGCATTTT. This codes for CASSPGHRLNQPQHF.

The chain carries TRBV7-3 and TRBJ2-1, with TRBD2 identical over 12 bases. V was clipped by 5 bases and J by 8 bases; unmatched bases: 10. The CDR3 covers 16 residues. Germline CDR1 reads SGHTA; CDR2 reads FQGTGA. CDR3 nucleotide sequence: TGTGCCAGCAGCGCCACGGCACTAGCGGGAGGCGATGAGCAGTTCTTC. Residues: CASSATALAGGDEQFF.

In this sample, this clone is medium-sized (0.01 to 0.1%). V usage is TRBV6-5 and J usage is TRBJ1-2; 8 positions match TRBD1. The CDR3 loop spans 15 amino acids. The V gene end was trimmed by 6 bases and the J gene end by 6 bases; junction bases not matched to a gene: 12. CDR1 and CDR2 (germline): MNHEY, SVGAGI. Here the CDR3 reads CASSRLGQGWNGYTF. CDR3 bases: TGTGCCAGCAGCCGACTCGGACAGGGTTGGAATGGCTACACCTTC.

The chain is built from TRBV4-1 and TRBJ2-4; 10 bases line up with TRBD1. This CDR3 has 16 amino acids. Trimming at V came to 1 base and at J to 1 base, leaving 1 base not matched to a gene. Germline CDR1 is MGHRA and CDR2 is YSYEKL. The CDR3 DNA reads TGCGCCAGCAGCCAAGGGACAGGGGGGGCCAAAAACATTCAGTACTTC. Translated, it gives CASSQGTGGAKNIQYF.

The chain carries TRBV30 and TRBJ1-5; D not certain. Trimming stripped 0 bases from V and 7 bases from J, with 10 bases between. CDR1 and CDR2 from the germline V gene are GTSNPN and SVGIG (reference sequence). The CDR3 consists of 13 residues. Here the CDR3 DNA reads TGTGCCTGGAGTGTGATACAGAACCAGCCCCAGCATTTT. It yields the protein CAWSVIQNQPQHF. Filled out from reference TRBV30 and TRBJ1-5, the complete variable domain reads SQTIHQWPATLVQPVGSPLSLECTVEGTSNPNLYWYRQAAGRGLQLLFYSVGIGQISSEVPQNLSASRPQDRQFILSSKKLLLSDSGFYLCAWSVIQNQPQHFGDGTRLSIL.

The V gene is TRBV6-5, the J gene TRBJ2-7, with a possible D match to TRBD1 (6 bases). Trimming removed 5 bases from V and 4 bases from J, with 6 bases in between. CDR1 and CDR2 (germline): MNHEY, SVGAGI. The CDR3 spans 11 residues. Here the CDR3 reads CASSTGYEQYF. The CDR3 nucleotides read TGTGCCAGCAGTACAGGGTACGAGCAGTACTTC.